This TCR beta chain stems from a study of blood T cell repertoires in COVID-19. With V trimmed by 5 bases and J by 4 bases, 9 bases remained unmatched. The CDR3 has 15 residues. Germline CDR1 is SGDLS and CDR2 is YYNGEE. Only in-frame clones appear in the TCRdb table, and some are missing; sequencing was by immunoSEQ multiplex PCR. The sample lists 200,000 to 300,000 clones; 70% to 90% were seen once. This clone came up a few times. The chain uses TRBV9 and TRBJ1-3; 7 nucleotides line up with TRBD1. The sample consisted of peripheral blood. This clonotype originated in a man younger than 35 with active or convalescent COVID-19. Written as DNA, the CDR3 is TGTGCCAGCAGTTGGACAGGAGATCAAGGAAACACCATATATTTT. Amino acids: CASSWTGDQGNTIYF.